This T cell receptor beta chain was obtained from a study of identical twins. Whole-study results and caveats: Models underestimated how often monozygotic twins shared out-of-frame TCR alpha.

In its sample, this clonotype was seen a few times. Its antigen is as yet unknown. A template switching step contributed a universal primer site, while unique molecular identifiers were present in the cDNA. Via MiXCR, TCRdb re-called the 5' RACE reads, giving one row per CDR3 protein. The table includes 500,000 to 550,000 distinct CDR3 sequences, approximately 20% detected once. Germline loops: CDR1 SQVTM, CDR2 ANQGSEA. Between the trimmed V and J ends, which lost 2 bases and 0 bases, there was a span of 19 bases. CDR3 size: 17 residues. The same data also contributed to another study, on yellow fever vaccine responses in identical twins.

The TCR comes from a woman aged 18 to 35 in good health. Sequencing was done on a sample of CD4+ T cells sorted from blood. This chain connects TRBV29-1 to TRBJ1-1, with D tentatively TRBD1 (6 bases). Here the CDR3 reads CSVENRVCLPMNTEAFF. The CDR3 DNA follows: TGCAGCGTTGAAAACAGGGTATGCCTCCCGATGAACACTGAAGCTTTCTTT.